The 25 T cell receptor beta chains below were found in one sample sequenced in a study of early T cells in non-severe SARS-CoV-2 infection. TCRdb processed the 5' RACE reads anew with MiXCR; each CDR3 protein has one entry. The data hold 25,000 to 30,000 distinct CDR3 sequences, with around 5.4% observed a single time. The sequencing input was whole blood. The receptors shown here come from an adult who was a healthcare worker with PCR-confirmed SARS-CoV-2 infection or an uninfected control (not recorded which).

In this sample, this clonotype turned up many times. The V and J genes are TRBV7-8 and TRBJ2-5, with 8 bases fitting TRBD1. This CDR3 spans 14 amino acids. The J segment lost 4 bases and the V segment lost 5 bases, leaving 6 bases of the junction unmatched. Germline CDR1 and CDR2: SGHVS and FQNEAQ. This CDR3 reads CASSPSGQGETQYF. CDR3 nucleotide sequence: TGTGCCAGCAGCCCTAGTGGACAGGGAGAGACCCAGTACTTC.

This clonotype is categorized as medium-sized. The CDR3 is CASSLFSSYNEQFF. The CDR3 region has the DNA TGCGCCAGCAGCTTGTTTAGCTCCTACAATGAGCAGTTCTTC. The chain combines TRBV5-1 with TRBJ2-1; no reliable D call. This CDR3 comprises 14 residues. V dropped 1 base and J dropped 0 bases, with 5 bases sitting between them. Germline V gives CDR1 SGHRS, CDR2 YFSETQ.

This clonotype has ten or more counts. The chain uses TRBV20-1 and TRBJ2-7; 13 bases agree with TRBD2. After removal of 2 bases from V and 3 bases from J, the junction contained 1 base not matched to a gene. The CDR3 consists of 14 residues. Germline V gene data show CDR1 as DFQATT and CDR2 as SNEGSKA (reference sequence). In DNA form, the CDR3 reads TGCAGTGCTAGACGGACTAGCGGGAGCTACGAGCAGTACTTC. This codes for CSARRTSGSYEQYF.

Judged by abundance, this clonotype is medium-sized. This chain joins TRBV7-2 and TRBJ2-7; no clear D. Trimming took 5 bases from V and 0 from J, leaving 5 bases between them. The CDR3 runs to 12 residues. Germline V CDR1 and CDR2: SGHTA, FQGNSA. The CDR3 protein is CASSPNSYEQYF. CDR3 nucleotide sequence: TGTGCCAGCAGCCCAAACTCCTACGAGCAGTACTTC.

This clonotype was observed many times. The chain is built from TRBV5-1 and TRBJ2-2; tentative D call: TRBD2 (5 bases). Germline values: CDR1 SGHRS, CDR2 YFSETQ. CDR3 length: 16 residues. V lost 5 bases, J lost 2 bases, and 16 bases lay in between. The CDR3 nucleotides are TGCGCCAGCAGGAGGGCCTTCTTGAATAACACCGGGGAGCTGTTTTTT. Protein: CASRRAFLNNTGELFF. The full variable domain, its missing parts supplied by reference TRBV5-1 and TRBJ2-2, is KAGVTQTPRYLIKTRGQQVTLSCSPISGHRSVSWYQQTPGQGLQFLFEYFSETQRNKGNFPGRFSGRQFSNSRSEMNVSTLELGDSALYLCASRRAFLNNTGELFFGEGSRLTVL.

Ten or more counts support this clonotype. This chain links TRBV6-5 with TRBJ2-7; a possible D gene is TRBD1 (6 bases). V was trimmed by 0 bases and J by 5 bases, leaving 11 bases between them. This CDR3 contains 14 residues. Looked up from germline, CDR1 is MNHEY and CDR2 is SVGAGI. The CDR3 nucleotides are TGTGCCAGCAGTTACTCGGACAGTCTGAACGAGCAGTACTTC. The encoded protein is CASSYSDSLNEQYF.

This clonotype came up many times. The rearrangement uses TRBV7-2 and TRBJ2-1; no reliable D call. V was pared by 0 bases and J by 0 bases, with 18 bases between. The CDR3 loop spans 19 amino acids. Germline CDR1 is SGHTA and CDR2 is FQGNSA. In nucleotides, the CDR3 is TGTGCCAGCAGCTTAGCTATCGACGTGTTCCCGGACTCCTACAATGAGCAGTTCTTC. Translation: CASSLAIDVFPDSYNEQFF.

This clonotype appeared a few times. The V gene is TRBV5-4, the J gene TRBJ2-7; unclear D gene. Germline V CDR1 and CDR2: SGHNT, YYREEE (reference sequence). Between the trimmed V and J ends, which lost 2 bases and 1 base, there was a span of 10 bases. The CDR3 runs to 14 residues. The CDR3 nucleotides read TGTGCCAGCAGCTTAGCTGGTGAGTCCTACGAGCAGTACTTC. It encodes CASSLAGESYEQYF.

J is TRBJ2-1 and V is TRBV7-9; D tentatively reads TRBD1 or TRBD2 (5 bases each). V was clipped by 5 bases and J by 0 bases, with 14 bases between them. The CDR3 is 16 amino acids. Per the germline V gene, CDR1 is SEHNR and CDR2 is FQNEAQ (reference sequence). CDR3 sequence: CASSKGDRGSYNEQFF. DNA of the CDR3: TGTGCCAGCAGCAAAGGGGACCGAGGCTCCTACAATGAGCAGTTCTTC.

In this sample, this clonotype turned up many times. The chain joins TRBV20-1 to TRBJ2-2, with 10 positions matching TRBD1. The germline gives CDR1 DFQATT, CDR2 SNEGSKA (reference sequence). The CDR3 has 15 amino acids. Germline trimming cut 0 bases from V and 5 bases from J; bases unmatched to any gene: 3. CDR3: CSARDGQGGTGELFF. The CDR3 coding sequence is TGCAGTGCTAGAGATGGACAGGGGGGGACCGGGGAGCTGTTTTTT.

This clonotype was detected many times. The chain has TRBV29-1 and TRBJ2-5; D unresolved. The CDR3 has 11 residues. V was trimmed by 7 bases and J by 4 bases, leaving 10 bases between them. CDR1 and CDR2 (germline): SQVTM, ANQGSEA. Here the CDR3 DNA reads TGCAGCGCCCTATTAGGAGAGACCCAGTACTTC. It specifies CSALLGETQYF.

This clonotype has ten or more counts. CDR3 DNA: TGTGCCAGCTCACTCGGGACAGGTGGCACAGATACGCAGTATTTT. It yields the protein CASSLGTGGTDTQYF. The J gene is TRBJ2-3, the V gene TRBV18; 8 bases agree with TRBD1. CDR3 length: 15 residues. Per the germline V gene, CDR1 is KGHSH and CDR2 is LQKENI. With 4 bases clipped from V and 1 base from J, the junction kept 4 bases outside the gene matches.

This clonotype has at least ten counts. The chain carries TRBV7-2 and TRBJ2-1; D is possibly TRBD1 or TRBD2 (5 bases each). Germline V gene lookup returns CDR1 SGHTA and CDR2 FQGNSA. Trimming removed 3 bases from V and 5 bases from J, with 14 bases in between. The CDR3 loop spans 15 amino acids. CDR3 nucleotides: TGTGCCAGCAGCTTGGGGCAACTAGGAAACAATGAGCAGTTCTTC. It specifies CASSLGQLGNNEQFF.

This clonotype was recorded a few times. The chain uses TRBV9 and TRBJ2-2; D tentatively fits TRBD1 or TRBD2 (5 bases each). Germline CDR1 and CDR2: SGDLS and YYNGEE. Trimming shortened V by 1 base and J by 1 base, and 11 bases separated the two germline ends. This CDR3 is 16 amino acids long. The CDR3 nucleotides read TGTGCCAGCAGCGTATCGGGGACGGGGAACACCGGGGAGCTGTTTTTT. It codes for CASSVSGTGNTGELFF.

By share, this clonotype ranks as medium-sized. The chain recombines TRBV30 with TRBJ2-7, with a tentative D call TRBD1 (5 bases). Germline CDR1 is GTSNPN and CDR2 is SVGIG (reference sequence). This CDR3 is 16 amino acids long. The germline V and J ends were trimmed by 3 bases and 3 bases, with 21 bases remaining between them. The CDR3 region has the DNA TGTGCCTGGAGGCAGGGTACTAAGATTACCCACTACGAGCAGTACTTC. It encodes CAWRQGTKITHYEQYF.

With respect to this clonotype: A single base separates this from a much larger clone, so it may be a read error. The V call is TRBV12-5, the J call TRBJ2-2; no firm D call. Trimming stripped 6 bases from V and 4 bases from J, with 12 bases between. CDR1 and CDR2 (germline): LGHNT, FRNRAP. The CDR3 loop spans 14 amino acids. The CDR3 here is CASGHGRCTGELFF. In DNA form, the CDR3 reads TGTGCTAGTGGCCACGGACGGTGCACCGGGGAGCTGTTTTTT.

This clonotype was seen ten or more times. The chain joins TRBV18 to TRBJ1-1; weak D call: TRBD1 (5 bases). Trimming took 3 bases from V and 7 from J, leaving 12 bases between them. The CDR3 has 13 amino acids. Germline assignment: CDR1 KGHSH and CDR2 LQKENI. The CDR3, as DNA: TGTGCCAGCTCACCCGGCCCGGGGCGTGAAGCTTTCTTT. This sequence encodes CASSPGPGREAFF.

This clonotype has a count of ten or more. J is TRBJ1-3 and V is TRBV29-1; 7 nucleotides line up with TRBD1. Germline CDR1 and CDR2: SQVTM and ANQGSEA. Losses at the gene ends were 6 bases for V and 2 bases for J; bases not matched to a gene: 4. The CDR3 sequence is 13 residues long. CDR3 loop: CSVTDRAGNTIYF. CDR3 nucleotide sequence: TGCAGCGTCACCGACAGGGCTGGAAACACCATATATTTT. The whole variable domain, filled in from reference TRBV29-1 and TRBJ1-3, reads SAVISQKPSRDICQRGTSLTIQCQVDSQVTMMFWYRQQPGQSLTLIATANQGSEATYESGFVIDKFPISRPNLTFSTLTVSNMSPEDSSIYLCSVTDRAGNTIYFGEGSWLTVV.

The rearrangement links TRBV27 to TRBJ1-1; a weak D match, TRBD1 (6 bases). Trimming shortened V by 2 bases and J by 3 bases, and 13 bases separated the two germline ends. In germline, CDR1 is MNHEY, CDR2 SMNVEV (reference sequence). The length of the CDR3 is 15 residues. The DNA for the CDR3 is TGTGCCAGCAGTTTACGGGGGGCGCGGGACACTGAAGCTTTCTTT. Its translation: CASSLRGARDTEAFF.

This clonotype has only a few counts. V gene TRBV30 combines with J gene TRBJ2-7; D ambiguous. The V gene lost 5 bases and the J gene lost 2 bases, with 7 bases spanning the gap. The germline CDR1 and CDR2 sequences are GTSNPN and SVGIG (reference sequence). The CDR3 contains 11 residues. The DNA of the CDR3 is TGTGCCTGGGCCGACACCTACGAGCAGTACTTC. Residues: CAWADTYEQYF. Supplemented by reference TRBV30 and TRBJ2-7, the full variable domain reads SQTIHQWPATLVQPVGSPLSLECTVEGTSNPNLYWYRQAAGRGLQLLFYSVGIGQISSEVPQNLSASRPQDRQFILSSKKLLLSDSGFYLCAWADTYEQYFGPGTRLTVT.

The CDR3 region has the DNA TGTGCCAGCAGCTTGGACGGTCAGCCCCAGCATTTT. It encodes CASSLDGQPQHF. V gene TRBV5-6 combines with J gene TRBJ1-5, with D uncertain. Germline V lookup: CDR1 SGHDT, CDR2 YYEEEE. CDR3 length equals 12 residues. The V end lost 0 bases, the J end lost 6 bases, and 4 bases lay between the germline ends.

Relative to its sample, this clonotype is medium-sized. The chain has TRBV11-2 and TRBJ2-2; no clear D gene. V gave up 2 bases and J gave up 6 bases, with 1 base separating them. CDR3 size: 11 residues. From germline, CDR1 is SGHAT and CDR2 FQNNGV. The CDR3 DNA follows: TGTGCCAGCAGCTTATCCGGGGAGCTGTTTTTT. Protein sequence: CASSLSGELFF.

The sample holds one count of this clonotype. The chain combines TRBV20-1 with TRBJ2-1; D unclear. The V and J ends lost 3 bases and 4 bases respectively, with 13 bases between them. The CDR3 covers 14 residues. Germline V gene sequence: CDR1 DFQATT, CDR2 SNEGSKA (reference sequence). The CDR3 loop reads CSARGLSEYNEQFF. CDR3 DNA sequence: TGCAGTGCTAGGGGCCTTTCCGAGTACAATGAGCAGTTCTTC.

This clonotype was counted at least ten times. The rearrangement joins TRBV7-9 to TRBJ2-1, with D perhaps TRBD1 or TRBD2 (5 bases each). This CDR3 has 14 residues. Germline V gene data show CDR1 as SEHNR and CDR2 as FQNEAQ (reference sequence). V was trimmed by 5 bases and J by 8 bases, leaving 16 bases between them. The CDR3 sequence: CASSVGTLGYEQFF. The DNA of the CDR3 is TGTGCCAGCAGCGTCGGGACCCTGGGGTATGAGCAGTTCTTC. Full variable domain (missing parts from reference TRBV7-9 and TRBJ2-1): DTGVSQNPRHKITKRGQNVTFRCDPISEHNRLYWYRQTLGQGPEFLTYFQNEAQLEKSRLLSDRFSAERPKGSFSTLEIQRTEQGDSAMYLCASSVGTLGYEQFFGPGTRLTVL.

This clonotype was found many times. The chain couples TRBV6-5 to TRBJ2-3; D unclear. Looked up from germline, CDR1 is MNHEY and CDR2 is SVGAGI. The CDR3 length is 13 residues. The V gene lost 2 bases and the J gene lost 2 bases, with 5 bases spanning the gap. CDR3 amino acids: CASSYDITDTQYF. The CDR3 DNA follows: TGTGCCAGCAGTTACGATATCACAGATACGCAGTATTTT.